Listed here are 26 T cell receptor beta chains from one sample, sequenced in a study of blood T cell repertoires in COVID-19. Sequencing was performed with immunoSEQ multiplex PCR; in TCRdb, only in-frame clones are kept and a portion is missing. The sample records 90,000 or so clones, around 86% being singletons. Sequenced material: peripheral blood. These receptors originate from a human donor in a cohort sampled during active COVID-19.

DNA of the CDR3: TGTGCCAGCCACGGCGGAGGGAACACTGAAGCTTTCTTT. Its translation: CASHGGGNTEAFF. J is TRBJ1-1 and V is TRBV28, with D hard to call. This CDR3 comprises 13 residues. V was pared by 8 bases and J by 1 base, with 11 bases between. Germline values: CDR1 MDHEN, CDR2 SYDVKM. Based on the CDR3 plus reference TRBV28 and TRBJ1-1, the full variable domain is DVKVTQSSRYLVKRTGEKVFLECVQDMDHENMFWYRQDPGLGLRLIYFSYDVKMKEKGDIPEGYSVSREKKERFSLILESASTNQTSMYLCASHGGGNTEAFFGQGTRLTVV.

The V call is TRBV5-1, the J call TRBJ2-1, with 8 bases that match TRBD2. CDR1 and CDR2 from the germline V gene are SGHRS and YFSETQ. V lost 4 bases, J lost 5 bases, and 8 bases stayed unmatched. The CDR3 runs to 15 residues. This chain's CDR3 is CASSPLAGSNNEQFF. CDR3 nucleotides: TGCGCCAGCAGCCCATTAGCGGGATCTAACAATGAGCAGTTCTTC. Full variable domain (rest looked up from reference TRBV5-1 and TRBJ2-1): KAGVTQTPRYLIKTRGQQVTLSCSPISGHRSVSWYQQTPGQGLQFLFEYFSETQRNKGNFPGRFSGRQFSNSRSEMNVSTLELGDSALYLCASSPLAGSNNEQFFGPGTRLTVL.

This clone has just a few counts. CDR3 residues: CASSIPRAGEYGYTF. The CDR3 nucleotides read TGTGCCAGTAGTATTCCGAGGGCAGGGGAGTATGGCTACACCTTC. The chain has TRBV19 and TRBJ1-2; tentatively, D is TRBD1 (6 bases). The germline V gene has CDR1 LNHDA and CDR2 SQIVND (reference sequence). Between the trimmed V and J ends, which lost 3 bases and 5 bases, there was a span of 16 bases. This CDR3 contains 15 residues.

The rearrangement links TRBV7-2 to TRBJ2-3; D might be TRBD2 (6 bases). Germline CDR1 reads SGHTA; CDR2 reads FQGNSA. The CDR3 is made up of 14 amino acids. Trimming took 6 bases from V and 1 from J, leaving 11 bases between them. CDR3 region: CASREGLGTDTQYF. CDR3 nucleotide sequence: TGTGCCAGCAGGGAGGGACTGGGCACAGATACGCAGTATTTT. Looking up the rest from reference TRBV7-2 and TRBJ2-3 gives the full variable domain: GAGVSQSPSNKVTEKGKDVELRCDPISGHTALYWYRQSLGQGLEFLIYFQGNSAPDKSGLPSDRFSAERTGGSVSTLTIQRTQQEDSAVYLCASREGLGTDTQYFGPGTRLTVL.

The J gene is TRBJ2-1, the V gene TRBV9; 7 positions match TRBD2. Germline loops: CDR1 SGDLS, CDR2 YYNGEE. Trimming removed 3 bases from V and 2 bases from J; junction bases left unmatched: 5. The CDR3 runs to 15 residues. CDR3 nucleotides: TGTGCCAGCAGCGCCGCCGGGACTACCTACAATGAGCAGTTCTTC. This encodes CASSAAGTTYNEQFF.

The chain links TRBV12-3 or TRBV12-4 to TRBJ1-2; D might be TRBD1 (6 bases). Trimming shortened V by 3 bases and J by 4 bases, and 9 bases separated the two germline ends. This CDR3 region has 13 residues. The CDR3 spells CASSLRGGYGYTF. DNA of the CDR3: TGTGCCAGCAGTTTGCGAGGGGGCTATGGCTACACCTTC.

V usage is TRBV4-1 and J usage is TRBJ2-1; possible D gene TRBD2, 6 bases. This CDR3 is built from 12 residues. V was shortened by 1 base and J by 10 bases, with 8 bases between the two germline ends. Per germline, CDR1 MGHRA and CDR2 YSYEKL. Here the CDR3 DNA reads TGCGCCAGCAGCCAAGCCGGGGGAGAGCAGTTCTTC. Its translation is CASSQAGGEQFF.

The chain links TRBV12-3 or TRBV12-4 to TRBJ1-2; D is unclear. The CDR3 is 11 amino acids. V lost 3 bases and J 8 bases, leaving 7 bases between the germline ends. CDR3 protein: CASSLGRGYTF. CDR3 nucleotide sequence: TGTGCCAGCAGTTTGGGCCGGGGCTACACCTTC.

The rearrangement uses TRBV9 and TRBJ2-1, with D perhaps TRBD2 (5 bases). From germline, CDR1 is SGDLS and CDR2 YYNGEE. The CDR3 has 14 residues. The ends were cut back, 3 bases at V and 7 bases at J, with 14 bases in the middle. The CDR3 reads CASSAHGVGNEQFF. CDR3 coding DNA: TGTGCCAGCAGCGCTCACGGGGTTGGGAATGAGCAGTTCTTC.

This sequence joins TRBV3-1 (or the pseudogene TRBV3-2) and TRBJ2-3; the D gene is possibly TRBD1 (7 bases). The CDR3 loop spans 15 amino acids. CDR1 LGHDT and CDR2 YNNKEL come from the germline V gene (reference sequence). V was clipped by 3 bases and J by 3 bases, with 13 bases between them. The chain's CDR3 is CASSQTGTSTDTQYF. CDR3 DNA: TGTGCCAGCAGCCAGACAGGGACTTCGACAGATACGCAGTATTTT.

The chain is built from TRBV30 and TRBJ2-7, with 7 bases lining up with TRBD1. The CDR3 spans 14 residues. Germline CDR1 GTSNPN, CDR2 SVGIG (reference sequence). The V segment lost 3 bases and the J segment 6 bases; nucleotides outside the gene matches: 11. CDR3 protein: CAWRKGQMLTEQYF. As DNA, the CDR3 is TGTGCCTGGAGAAAGGGACAGATGCTTACCGAGCAGTACTTC.

The V call is TRBV7-3, the J call TRBJ2-1; D might be TRBD2 (6 bases). Germline-derived CDR1 and CDR2 are SGHTA and FQGTGA. Trimming cost V 5 bases and J 7 bases, with 24 bases left between them. CDR3 size: 17 residues. The CDR3 bases are TGTGCCAGCAGCGTTCCGACGCGGGGCCCCTACCTAAATGAGCAGTTCTTC. This codes for CASSVPTRGPYLNEQFF. Supplemented by reference TRBV7-3 and TRBJ2-1, the full variable domain reads GAGVSQTPSNKVTEKGKYVELRCDPISGHTALYWYRQSLGQGPEFLIYFQGTGAADDSGLPNDRFFAVRPEGSVSTLKIQRTERGDSAVYLCASSVPTRGPYLNEQFFGPGTRLTVL.

The V call is TRBV7-9, the J call TRBJ2-2; 7 bases are shared with TRBD2. Germline values: CDR1 SEHNR, CDR2 FQNEAQ (reference sequence). J lost 4 bases, V lost 4 bases, and 12 bases had no gene match. The CDR3 length is 17 residues. As DNA, the CDR3 is TGTGCCAGCAGCTCCATAGCGGGCCCGGCGGGCACCGGGGAGCTGTTTTTT. Protein: CASSSIAGPAGTGELFF.

J is TRBJ1-2 and V is TRBV29-1; D remains unclear. Germline values: CDR1 SQVTM, CDR2 ANQGSEA. The length of the CDR3 is 13 residues. V gave up 5 bases and J gave up 5 bases, with 15 bases separating them. This chain's CDR3 is CSVWSGSSYGYTF. The CDR3 nucleotides are TGCAGCGTTTGGTCCGGGTCCTCATATGGCTACACCTTC.

V gene TRBV6-2 or TRBV6-3 combines with J gene TRBJ2-3; D is unresolved. The germline gives CDR1 MNHEY, CDR2 SVGEGT. V lost 5 bases and J 3 bases, leaving 12 bases between the germline ends. This CDR3 region has 14 residues. The CDR3 DNA reads TGTGCCAGCAGTCCCCAGCCGGAGACAGATACGCAGTATTTT. Translating gives CASSPQPETDTQYF.

The chain joins TRBV19 to TRBJ2-7, with a possible D match to TRBD2 (5 bases). Trimming cost V 5 bases and J 6 bases, with 11 bases left between them. The CDR3 length is 12 residues. CDR1 is LNHDA, CDR2 SQIVND, per germline (reference sequence). CDR3 bases: TGTGCCAGTAGTGTACGGGGTGGCGAGCAGTACTTC. Encoded protein: CASSVRGGEQYF. The complete variable domain, with remaining parts taken from reference TRBV19 and TRBJ2-7, reads DGGITQSPKYLFRKEGQNVTLSCEQNLNHDAMYWYRQDPGQGLRLIYYSQIVNDFQKGDIAEGYSVSREKKESFPLTVTSAQKNPTAFYLCASSVRGGEQYFGPGTRLTVT.

The rearrangement links TRBV4-1 to TRBJ2-3; 9 bases line up with TRBD2. Unmatched junction bases numbered 5, after V lost 0 bases and J lost 4 bases. Per the germline V gene, CDR1 is MGHRA and CDR2 is YSYEKL. This CDR3 comprises 16 residues. The CDR3 here is CASSQDFAGGPDTQYF. DNA for the CDR3: TGCGCCAGCAGCCAAGATTTCGCGGGAGGGCCAGATACGCAGTATTTT.

This sequence joins TRBV2 and TRBJ1-5; D not certain. V dropped 4 bases and J dropped 9 bases, with 10 bases sitting between them. Per germline, CDR1 SNHLY and CDR2 FYNNEI. This CDR3 has 12 amino acids. In DNA form, the CDR3 reads TGTGCCAGCAGTGGACCAGAGGCGCCCCAGCATTTT. The encoded protein is CASSGPEAPQHF.

The chain links TRBV7-9 to TRBJ2-7; a possible D gene is TRBD1 (6 bases). Germline V lookup: CDR1 SEHNR, CDR2 FQNEAQ (reference sequence). This CDR3 has 14 amino acids. The V end was cut by 0 bases, the J end by 2 bases, with 8 bases between. CDR3 coding DNA: TGTGCCAGCAGCTTAGCACAGGGACCCTACGAGCAGTACTTC. Its translation: CASSLAQGPYEQYF.

The rearrangement uses TRBV5-4 and TRBJ2-7; D possibly corresponds to TRBD2 (6 bases). This CDR3 is built from 14 residues. Per germline, CDR1 SGHNT and CDR2 YYREEE (reference sequence). V lost 4 bases and J lost 2, with 13 bases in between. CDR3 DNA sequence: TGTGCCAGCAGCAGCCGGGACTTCGCCTACGAGCAGTACTTC. Protein sequence: CASSSRDFAYEQYF.

The chain uses TRBV6-2 or TRBV6-3 and TRBJ2-2; D gene ambiguous. This CDR3 comprises 13 residues. Germline V gene sequence: CDR1 MNHEY, CDR2 SVGEGT. V was cut by 2 bases and J by 3 bases, with 4 bases left in between. The chain's CDR3 is CASSYTDTGELFF. CDR3 coding DNA: TGTGCCAGCAGTTACACGGACACCGGGGAGCTGTTTTTT.

The V gene is TRBV5-1, the J gene TRBJ2-2; 10 nucleotides align to TRBD1. V gave up 4 bases and J gave up 6 bases; unmatched junction bases: 6. This CDR3 is 15 amino acids long. The germline CDR1 and CDR2 sequences are SGHRS and YFSETQ. CDR3 sequence: CASSLRDRGSGELFF. For the CDR3, the DNA is TGCGCCAGCAGCCTAAGGGACAGGGGTTCCGGGGAGCTGTTTTTT.

The genes are TRBV24-1 and TRBJ2-7, with D unclear. Trimming shortened V by 3 bases and J by 7 bases, and 18 bases separated the two germline ends. Germline CDR1 KGHDR, CDR2 SFDVKD. The CDR3 is 15 amino acids. The CDR3 spells CATSDPTRYGDEQYF. The CDR3 coding sequence is TGTGCCACCAGTGATCCAACCCGGTACGGAGATGAGCAGTACTTC.

The chain carries TRBV28 and TRBJ1-5; TRBD1 matches 8 bases. J was trimmed by 11 bases and V by 4 bases; bases with no gene match: 16. This CDR3 has 16 amino acids. Germline loops: CDR1 MDHEN, CDR2 SYDVKM. The CDR3 nucleotides are TGTGCCAGCAGTTCTCAGAGGACAGGGTGGGGATCAGCCCAGCATTTT. Translating gives CASSSQRTGWGSAQHF. The full variable domain, completed using reference TRBV28 and TRBJ1-5, is DVKVTQSSRYLVKRTGEKVFLECVQDMDHENMFWYRQDPGLGLRLIYFSYDVKMKEKGDIPEGYSVSREKKERFSLILESASTNQTSMYLCASSSQRTGWGSAQHFGDGTRLSIL.

A few counts support this clone. The rearrangement uses TRBV27 and TRBJ2-1; weak D call: TRBD2 (6 bases). The CDR3 runs to 15 residues. The germline CDR1 and CDR2 sequences are MNHEY and SMNVEV (reference sequence). Between the trimmed V and J ends, which lost 1 base and 6 bases, there was a span of 13 bases. The CDR3, as DNA: TGTGCCAGCAGTTTATTAGCGGTAAGAGGCAATGAGCAGTTCTTC. The encoded protein is CASSLLAVRGNEQFF.

The chain combines TRBV29-1 with TRBJ1-1; TRBD1 agrees at 11 bases. Trimming cost V 6 bases and J 5 bases; bases outside gene matches: 5. The CDR3 is 13 amino acids. Germline-derived CDR1 and CDR2 are SQVTM and ANQGSEA. CDR3 sequence: CSVGTGGVTEAFF. Here the CDR3 DNA reads TGCAGCGTGGGGACAGGGGGGGTAACTGAAGCTTTCTTT.